The 20 T cell receptor beta chains given below trace back to one sample, sequenced in a study of T cells in tuberculosis. TCRdb's copy holds only in-frame clones and misses some; the assay was immunoSEQ multiplex PCR. The profile covers 25,000 to 35,000 clones, with around 95% appearing a single time and around 2% taken by the ten largest. Sample: PBMCs. Receptors originate from a donor aged 10-30 years with latent tuberculosis or without tuberculosis infection.

The chain joins TRBV13 to TRBJ1-1; no clear D gene. V was trimmed by 5 bases and J by 1 base, leaving 14 bases between them. CDR1 is PRHDT and CDR2 is FYEKMQ in the germline V gene (reference sequence). This CDR3 comprises 15 residues. CDR3 coding DNA: TGTGCCAGCAGCCAGTCATGGGCCGGGAACACTGAAGCTTTCTTT. As protein: CASSQSWAGNTEAFF.

V and J are TRBV27 and TRBJ2-3; 9 bases align to TRBD1. With 7 bases clipped from V and 6 bases from J, the junction kept 17 bases outside the gene matches. The CDR3 is made up of 17 amino acids. Germline values: CDR1 MNHEY, CDR2 SMNVEV (reference sequence). The DNA of the CDR3 is TGTGCCAGCAACCTTGGGTCGGGACAGGGTTTTCCGGATACGCAGTATTTT. This gives the protein CASNLGSGQGFPDTQYF.

The chain combines TRBV6-1 with TRBJ2-2; 7 positions match TRBD2. There are 14 residues in the CDR3. Germline V gene data show CDR1 as MNHNS and CDR2 as SASEGT. DNA for the CDR3: TGTGCGGGGGGGGAACGGGAGGTCACCGGGGAGCTGTTTTTT. This codes for CAGGEREVTGELFF.

A few counts support this clone. The chain uses TRBV19 and TRBJ2-1; 7 bases map to TRBD2. CDR3 length equals 16 residues. V was pared by 6 bases and J by 5 bases, with 13 bases of the junction left unmatched. Per germline, CDR1 LNHDA and CDR2 SQIVND (reference sequence). CDR3: CASRISSGLADNEQFF. The CDR3 nucleotides are TGTGCCAGTAGGATCTCCTCCGGGCTAGCGGACAATGAGCAGTTCTTC. The variable domain in full, with the rest retrieved from reference TRBV19 and TRBJ2-1, is DGGITQSPKYLFRKEGQNVTLSCEQNLNHDAMYWYRQDPGQGLRLIYYSQIVNDFQKGDIAEGYSVSREKKESFPLTVTSAQKNPTAFYLCASRISSGLADNEQFFGPGTRLTVL.

The chain combines TRBV14 with TRBJ2-7, with 8 bases lining up with TRBD2. The CDR3 extends over 16 amino acids. CDR1 and CDR2 (germline): SGHDN, FVKESK. Losses at the gene ends were 4 bases for V and 3 bases for J; bases not matched to a gene: 11. CDR3 loop: CASSPVGAGGVYEQYF. For the CDR3, the DNA is TGTGCCAGCAGCCCCGTCGGGGCGGGGGGTGTCTACGAGCAGTACTTC.

The V gene is TRBV7-8, the J gene TRBJ2-1; no reliable D call. CDR3 length: 13 residues. The germline gives CDR1 SGHVS, CDR2 FQNEAQ. Deletions cut 3 bases from V and 5 bases from J, with 8 bases between. The CDR3 protein is CASSFSSDNEQFF. The CDR3 region has the DNA TGTGCCAGCAGCTTTTCATCGGACAATGAGCAGTTCTTC.

CDR3 DNA sequence: TGTGCCAGCAGCGGGTCCCTAGGCGGCGGCGAGCAGTACTTC. Amino acid sequence: CASSGSLGGGEQYF. This chain links TRBV9 with TRBJ2-7; no definite D call. The V gene lost 3 bases and the J gene lost 6 bases, with 16 bases spanning the gap. The CDR3 spans 14 residues. Germline-derived CDR1 and CDR2 are SGDLS and YYNGEE.

V and J are TRBV7-6 and TRBJ1-2; the D gene is possibly TRBD1 (6 bases). CDR1 is SGHVS and CDR2 is FNYEAQ in the germline V gene. V was trimmed by 5 bases and J by 4 bases, leaving 17 bases between them. The CDR3 runs to 15 residues. CDR3 amino acids: CASSPGGARSYGYTF. In nucleotides, the CDR3 is TGTGCCAGCAGCCCTGGGGGGGCGCGGAGCTATGGCTACACCTTC. The full variable domain, its missing parts supplied by reference TRBV7-6 and TRBJ1-2, is GAGVSQSPRYKVTKRGQDVALRCDPISGHVSLYWYRQALGQGPEFLTYFNYEAQQDKSGLPNDRFSAERPEGSISTLTIQRTEQRDSAMYRCASSPGGARSYGYTFGSGTRLTVV.

V usage is TRBV2 and J usage is TRBJ2-7; TRBD2 matches 10 bases. The germline gives CDR1 SNHLY, CDR2 FYNNEI. The CDR3 loop spans 14 amino acids. V was clipped by 4 bases and J by 2 bases; unmatched bases: 2. The CDR3 spells CASSASGGAYEQYF. The CDR3 nucleotides are TGTGCCAGCAGTGCAAGCGGGGGGGCCTACGAGCAGTACTTC.

The chain links TRBV27 to TRBJ2-3, with 15 positions matching TRBD2. With 5 bases clipped from V and 9 bases from J, the junction kept 9 bases outside the gene matches. This CDR3 region has 16 residues. Germline values: CDR1 MNHEY, CDR2 SMNVEV (reference sequence). The CDR3 sequence is CASSPGLAGGLETQYF. For the CDR3, the DNA is TGTGCCAGCAGTCCCGGACTAGCGGGAGGGCTAGAGACGCAGTATTTT.

The chain links TRBV13 to TRBJ2-7; the match to TRBD2 covers 15 bases. Trimming removed 5 bases from V and 3 bases from J; junction bases left unmatched: 5. This CDR3 spans 16 amino acids. From germline, CDR1 is PRHDT and CDR2 FYEKMQ (reference sequence). CDR3 nucleotides: TGTGCCAGCAGCCTGGGGACTAGCGGGGGGATCTACGAGCAGTACTTC. It yields the protein CASSLGTSGGIYEQYF.

The genes are TRBV19 and TRBJ1-2, with D possibly matching TRBD1 (5 bases). The CDR3 covers 13 residues. Deletions cut 7 bases from V and 8 bases from J, with 17 bases between. Germline V gene data show CDR1 as LNHDA and CDR2 as SQIVND (reference sequence). CDR3 nucleotide sequence: TGTGCCAGTATAGGAGGTGCGGGGGAAGGCTACACCTTC. As protein: CASIGGAGEGYTF.

This chain connects TRBV5-1 to TRBJ2-1, with D maybe TRBD2 (5 bases). Trimming shortened V by 1 base and J by 5 bases, and 13 bases separated the two germline ends. The CDR3 is 15 residues long. The germline CDR1 and CDR2 sequences are SGHRS and YFSETQ. CDR3 DNA: TGCGCCAGCAGCTTGAATACGGGAACCCACAATGAGCAGTTCTTC. This translates into CASSLNTGTHNEQFF.

The chain recombines TRBV10-3 with TRBJ1-5; D is unresolved. Trimming stripped 0 bases from V and 4 bases from J, with 4 bases between. The CDR3 sequence is 13 residues long. Germline V lookup: CDR1 ENHRY, CDR2 SYGVKD. The CDR3 DNA reads as TGTGCCATCAGTGAGTCGGAGAATCAGCCCCAGCATTTT. It codes for CAISESENQPQHF.

The chain carries TRBV6-5 and TRBJ1-1; D may be TRBD1 (6 bases). Trimming took 6 bases from V and 2 from J, leaving 13 bases between them. The germline V gene has CDR1 MNHEY and CDR2 SVGAGI. This CDR3 is 14 amino acids long. The CDR3 DNA sequence: TGTGCCAGCAGGTGGGACACCACTAACACTGAAGCTTTCTTT. This codes for CASRWDTTNTEAFF.

The chain joins TRBV27 to TRBJ2-5; 7 nucleotides match TRBD2. The V and J ends lost 2 bases and 1 base, in that order; junction bases with no gene match: 16. The CDR3 is 19 residues long. CDR1 is MNHEY, CDR2 SMNVEV, per germline (reference sequence). The CDR3 sequence is CASSLAGVANRSPQETQYF. The CDR3 DNA follows: TGTGCCAGCAGTTTAGCGGGGGTCGCTAATCGGTCCCCCCAAGAGACCCAGTACTTC.

The DNA for the CDR3 is TGTGCCAGCAGTTATGTACCGGGACTCAGCTCCTACAATGAGCAGTTCTTC. It yields the protein CASSYVPGLSSYNEQFF. This chain links TRBV7-9 with TRBJ2-1; tentatively, D is TRBD2 (6 bases). This CDR3 is built from 17 residues. Germline CDR1 SEHNR, CDR2 FQNEAQ (reference sequence). Deletions cut 6 bases from V and 0 bases from J, with 18 bases between.

The rearrangement uses TRBV11-2 and TRBJ2-1; TRBD2 is a possible D gene (5 bases). The CDR3 covers 14 residues. CDR1 is SGHAT, CDR2 FQNNGV, per germline. V was trimmed by 4 bases and J by 3 bases, leaving 10 bases between them. The CDR3 protein is CASSSRESYNEQFF. In DNA form, the CDR3 reads TGTGCCAGCAGCTCGAGGGAGAGCTACAATGAGCAGTTCTTC. The full variable domain, its missing parts supplied by reference TRBV11-2 and TRBJ2-1, is EAGVAQSPRYKIIEKRQSVAFWCNPISGHATLYWYQQILGQGPKLLIQFQNNGVVDDSQLPKDRFSAERLKGVDSTLKIQPAKLEDSAVYLCASSSRESYNEQFFGPGTRLTVL.

This rearrangement joins TRBV6-1 to TRBJ2-2, with D tentatively TRBD1 (6 bases). The V and J ends lost 6 bases and 5 bases respectively, with 16 bases between them. This CDR3 comprises 15 residues. Germline V CDR1 and CDR2: MNHNS, SASEGT. As DNA, the CDR3 is TGTGCCAGCAGGAGCCGGGACACCGAGACCGGGGAGCTGTTTTTT. Translation gives CASRSRDTETGELFF.

A single count supports this clone. This chain uses TRBV19 with TRBJ1-1; D might be TRBD1 (6 bases). Germline V gene data show CDR1 as LNHDA and CDR2 as SQIVND (reference sequence). Between the trimmed V and J ends, which lost 6 bases and 11 bases, there was a span of 28 bases. The CDR3 is 16 amino acids. CDR3 in amino acids: CASRPGHESSRVRAFF. The DNA of the CDR3 is TGTGCCAGTAGACCGGGACATGAATCATCGAGAGTCCGGGCTTTCTTT.